Sequencing of this T cell receptor (beta chain) was carried out in a study of T cells in Graves' hyperthyroidism and ophthalmopathy (dated by TCRdb to the late 2010s). Context from the whole study: Peripheral blood samples were taken at the time of initial diagnosis, prior to any treatment. Whether ophthalmopathy could be predicted prospectively was tested in an independent validation cohort made up of under 20 hyperthyroidism patients plus 17 patients who later progressed to ophthalmopathy. In several Graves' hyperthyroidism patients, the study also compared T-cell repertoires from thyroid tissue with T-cell repertoires from blood. The paper describes TCR Vbeta CDR3 sequencing of around 140 peripheral blood samples, made up of about 41 ophthalmopathy patients, roughly 75 hyperthyroidism patients and about 17 progressor patients. TCR V-J signatures able to tell the groups apart were searched for in a discovery cohort of approximately 95 patients, of whom roughly 42 had Graves' ophthalmopathy and around 57 had stable Graves' hyperthyroidism. Following sampling, methimazole starting at 30 mg daily was given to hyperthyroidism patients, and high-dose intravenous methylprednisolone was given to ophthalmopathy patients. The roughly 100 discovery patients were randomly split 7:3 into training and test sets. What the work shows at the level of the full study, not this receptor alone: In validation, progression to ophthalmopathy was predicted by the model with around 70% sensitivity and 72.22% specificity, a median of 6.5 months before onset. Most expanded thyroid clonotypes (frequency above 0.001) were also detected in blood, suggesting blood repertoires may reflect thyroid immune responses. No statistical method was used to set the sample size in advance, and investigators knew the group allocation. Ophthalmopathy was separated from stable hyperthyroidism by a 13 V-J signature model, with 85% to 90% sensitivity and 81% to 83% specificity obtained in cross-validation and 80%/75% obtained in testing.

Amplification of TCR beta CDR3 regions was carried out from RNA transcripts. For the first round of RT-PCR on the TCR CDR3, the HTBI primer set was used together with the Qiagen OneStep RT-PCR kit. The libraries were constructed in a second round of multiplex PCR and then size-selected and purified. The libraries were sequenced on an Illumina HiSeq2000 using paired-end 100 bp reads. On the authors' methods: SOAPnuke was used to process the raw data, with reads discarded if the reads contained adapters or uncalled bases, had a mean Phred below 15, or lacked an exact constant-primer or identifier match. High-quality paired reads were merged using COPE v1.2.5, and each unique nucleotide sequence was defined as a clonotype. MiTCR v1.1 was used to align clonotypes to the IMGT TRBV, TRBD and TRBJ reference segments. The analysis included only V-J combinations with a frequency above 0.0001, which together covered 99% to 99.2% of the repertoires. The TCS score was defined as F50 (clonal expansion) divided by E x V (chaos), with BLOSUM62-based TCRdist calculated between CDR3 peptides within each V-J. Welch's t-statistics and random forest reduced fewer than 600 V-J features to fewer than 15, which were used in a naive Bayes classifier (R e1071). TCRdb itself trimmed the public reads at Q25 with fastp, ran MiXCR and retained productive beta chains. For every CDR3 protein sequence, its rows merge into one entry that carries the most common genes and DNA. The V and J calls, along with clone size, are taken from TCRdb and not from the paper's own processing. In all, the sample holds under 400,000 distinct CDR3 sequences, and roughly an eighth of those were seen once. The top ten clonotypes cover over 8.5% of the sample.

Stable Graves' hyperthyroidism was defined as the absence of progression to ophthalmopathy over 18 months of follow-up. Hyperthyroidism patients were newly diagnosed, with disease duration under 2 months, and aged 18 to 65 years. The study excluded patients with uncontrolled infections, other autoimmune diseases, pregnancy or lactation. Diagnoses relied on clinical symptoms, serum thyroxine and TRAb, thyroid ultrasound and orbital computed tomography. PBMCs were separated from roughly 9.6 ml of fresh peripheral blood using Ficoll-Paque density gradient centrifugation. Trizol reagent was used to extract total RNA, and RNA quality was then checked on an Agilent 2100 Bioanalyzer. Notes on this clonotype: Its specific antigen is unknown. No base quality information exists; no much larger clone differs at one position.

V loses 0 bases of germline sequence and J loses 3 bases, and the interval between the two ends is 9 bases. The CDR3 numbers 15 residues from cysteine through phenylalanine. Of all the DNA, just the CDR3 is kept, 45 bases in frame from base 1. The germline V gene specifies KGHSH as CDR1 and LQKENI as CDR2. Sequences were obtained from blood. The chain employs TRBV18 and TRBJ1-5; matching of 5 bases hints at TRBD1 as the D gene. The clonotype comes from a woman aged 18-29 years with Graves' hyperthyroidism. The base sequence is TGTGCCAGCTCACCACCAGGGGTCGACAATCAGCCCCAGCATTTT. It is translated as CASSPPGVDNQPQHF. Reference TRBV18 and TRBJ1-5 proteins supply the regions before and after the CDR3; the full variable domain is: NAGVMQNPRHLVRRRGQEARLRCSPMKGHSHVYWYRQLPEEGLKFMVYLQKENIIDESGMPKERFSAEFPKEGPSILRIQQVVRGDSAAYFCASSPPGVDNQPQHFGDGTRLSIL.